Listed below are T cell receptor beta chains from one sample, sequenced in a study of graft-versus-host responses after intestinal transplantation. The repertoire was sequenced with immunoSEQ multiplex PCR; TCRdb's copy has only in-frame clones and lacks some. Among roughly 16,000 clones, about 38% were seen once, and the ten largest hold roughly 4%. The sequences come from alloreactive CD8+ T cells from a mixed lymphocyte reaction culture, collected before intestinal transplant. These receptors were taken from a human patient who received an intestinal transplant. The CDR3 runs from the conserved cysteine through the conserved F or W. Each record gives: CDR3 length, D gene, clone size, J gene, V gene, CDR3 DNA, CDR3 protein. D genes are given only for firm matches. Clone size is not always given. Where it is, it says once, few, many or a class for expanded clones.

cdr3_length: 12; d_call: NA; clone_size: NA; j_call: TRBJ1-1; v_call: TRBV29-1; cdr3_nt: TGCAGCGTTGATCAAGGAGAGACTGAAGCTTTCTTT; cdr3_aa: CSVDQGETEAFF
cdr3_length: 15; d_call: NA; clone_size: NA; j_call: TRBJ2-7; v_call: TRBV5-4; cdr3_nt: TGTGCCAGCAGCTTGTGGGCAGGAGTCTCCTACGAGCAGTACTTC; cdr3_aa: CASSLWAGVSYEQYF
cdr3_length: 14; d_call: NA; clone_size: NA; j_call: TRBJ1-1; v_call: TRBV27; cdr3_nt: TGTGCCAGCAGTTTCGCAGGGGTGTACACTGAAGCTTTCTTT; cdr3_aa: CASSFAGVYTEAFF
cdr3_length: 14; d_call: NA; clone_size: NA; j_call: TRBJ1-5; v_call: TRBV6-5; cdr3_nt: TGTGCCAGCAGTTACCGGGGTGGGAATCAGCCCCAGCATTTT; cdr3_aa: CASSYRGGNQPQHF
cdr3_length: 13; d_call: NA; clone_size: NA; j_call: TRBJ1-1; v_call: TRBV25-1; cdr3_nt: TGTGCCAGCAGTGAAGAATTTAACACTGAAGCTTTCTTT; cdr3_aa: CASSEEFNTEAFF
cdr3_length: 14; d_call: NA; clone_size: NA; j_call: TRBJ2-7; v_call: TRBV27; cdr3_nt: TGTGCCAGCAGTTTTAAGGGGGGACCATACGAGCAGTACTTC; cdr3_aa: CASSFKGGPYEQYF
cdr3_length: 15; d_call: TRBD2; clone_size: NA; j_call: TRBJ2-5; v_call: TRBV13; cdr3_nt: TGTGCCAGCAGCTTAGCGGGAGGTAGCGTAGAGACCCAGTACTTC; cdr3_aa: CASSLAGGSVETQYF
cdr3_length: 18; d_call: NA; clone_size: NA; j_call: TRBJ2-7; v_call: TRBV7-2; cdr3_nt: TGTGCCAGCAGCTTACGTATCGGCTGGCGGAGACCCTCCTACGAGCAGTACTTC; cdr3_aa: CASSLRIGWRRPSYEQYF
cdr3_length: 14; d_call: TRBD1; clone_size: few; j_call: TRBJ2-7; v_call: TRBV5-4; cdr3_nt: TGTGCCAGCAGCTATGACAGGGAAACCTACGAGCAGTACTTC; cdr3_aa: CASSYDRETYEQYF
cdr3_length: 10; d_call: NA; clone_size: NA; j_call: TRBJ1-6; v_call: TRBV27; cdr3_nt: TGTGCCAGCCTGCAGGCACCCCTCCACTTT; cdr3_aa: CASLQAPLHF
cdr3_length: 14; d_call: NA; clone_size: NA; j_call: TRBJ1-1; v_call: TRBV18; cdr3_nt: TGTGCCAGCTCACCAAGGACAGCGAACACTGAAGCTTTCTTT; cdr3_aa: CASSPRTANTEAFF
cdr3_length: 15; d_call: NA; clone_size: NA; j_call: TRBJ2-5; v_call: TRBV18; cdr3_nt: TGTGCCAGCTCACCCATCCCAGGGTGGGAAGAGACCCAGTACTTC; cdr3_aa: CASSPIPGWEETQYF
cdr3_length: 16; d_call: TRBD1; clone_size: NA; j_call: TRBJ2-1; v_call: TRBV18; cdr3_nt: TGTGCCAGCTCATTCCTACAGGGGGGCTCCTACAATGAGCAGTTCTTC; cdr3_aa: CASSFLQGGSYNEQFF
cdr3_length: 15; d_call: NA; clone_size: NA; j_call: TRBJ2-2; v_call: TRBV10-3; cdr3_nt: TGTGCCATCAGTGGCAGGAGCAGGGGCACCGGGGAGCTGTTTTTT; cdr3_aa: CAISGRSRGTGELFF
cdr3_length: 11; d_call: TRBD1; clone_size: NA; j_call: TRBJ1-2; v_call: TRBV6-6; cdr3_nt: TGTGCCAGTTTACAGGGGGATGGCTACACCTTC; cdr3_aa: CASLQGDGYTF
cdr3_length: 14; d_call: TRBD2; clone_size: NA; j_call: TRBJ2-7; v_call: TRBV7-9; cdr3_nt: TGTGCCAGCAGCTTGGACGGGAGGGATTACGAGCAGTACTTC; cdr3_aa: CASSLDGRDYEQYF
cdr3_length: 18; d_call: NA; clone_size: NA; j_call: TRBJ1-1; v_call: TRBV15; cdr3_nt: TGTGCCACCAGCAGAGACCGGCCCTGGCCGGGTATGAACACTGAAGCTTTCTTT; cdr3_aa: CATSRDRPWPGMNTEAFF
cdr3_length: 16; d_call: NA; clone_size: few; j_call: TRBJ2-1; v_call: TRBV5-4; cdr3_nt: TGTGCCAGCAGCCAAGAGAGGGGGACCCCTAACAATGAGCAGTTCTTC; cdr3_aa: CASSQERGTPNNEQFF
cdr3_length: 15; d_call: TRBD2; clone_size: NA; j_call: TRBJ2-3; v_call: TRBV28; cdr3_nt: TGTGCCAGCAGTTTATTTAGAGTAGCGGGAGAATTTATGTATTTT; cdr3_aa: CASSLFRVAGEFMYF
cdr3_length: 15; d_call: NA; clone_size: NA; j_call: TRBJ1-1; v_call: TRBV30; cdr3_nt: TGTGCCTGGAGTATAACTTGGGACTCCCACACTGAAGCTTTCTTT; cdr3_aa: CAWSITWDSHTEAFF
cdr3_length: 13; d_call: NA; clone_size: NA; j_call: TRBJ2-7; v_call: TRBV27; cdr3_nt: TGTGCCAGCAGTTCCTCACAGGGCTACGAGCAGTACTTC; cdr3_aa: CASSSSQGYEQYF
cdr3_length: 14; d_call: NA; clone_size: NA; j_call: TRBJ2-3; v_call: TRBV7-8; cdr3_nt: TGTGCCAGCAGCTTGCATACTAGCACAGATACGCAGTATTTT; cdr3_aa: CASSLHTSTDTQYF
cdr3_length: 15; d_call: NA; clone_size: NA; j_call: TRBJ2-7; v_call: TRBV7-9; cdr3_nt: TGTGCCAGCAGCTTAGATGCGGGCCCCCCTTACGAGCAGTACTTC; cdr3_aa: CASSLDAGPPYEQYF
cdr3_length: 16; d_call: NA; clone_size: NA; j_call: TRBJ1-2; v_call: TRBV18; cdr3_nt: TGTGCCAGCTCACTTTACCAACAGGGAGGCAACTATGGCTACACCTTC; cdr3_aa: CASSLYQQGGNYGYTF
cdr3_length: 12; d_call: TRBD1; clone_size: NA; j_call: TRBJ2-7; v_call: TRBV6-1; cdr3_nt: TGTGCCAGCAGCACAGGGGGACGCGAGCAGTACTTC; cdr3_aa: CASSTGGREQYF
cdr3_length: 13; d_call: NA; clone_size: NA; j_call: TRBJ1-2; v_call: TRBV11-2; cdr3_nt: TGTGCCAGCAGCTCCCCTCGGTCCTATGGCTACACCTTC; cdr3_aa: CASSSPRSYGYTF
cdr3_length: 13; d_call: NA; clone_size: NA; j_call: TRBJ2-1; v_call: TRBV28; cdr3_nt: TGTGCCAGCAGTGCCTTGGGTTCGGGTGAGCAGTTCTTC; cdr3_aa: CASSALGSGEQFF
cdr3_length: 13; d_call: NA; clone_size: NA; j_call: TRBJ2-1; v_call: TRBV6-5; cdr3_nt: TGTGCCAGCAGCCAGACTCTCTACAATGAGCAGTTCTTC; cdr3_aa: CASSQTLYNEQFF
cdr3_length: 13; d_call: NA; clone_size: few; j_call: TRBJ1-3; v_call: TRBV5-1; cdr3_nt: TGCGCCAGCAGCCCAGACTCTGGAAACACCATATATTTT; cdr3_aa: CASSPDSGNTIYF
cdr3_length: 17; d_call: NA; clone_size: once; j_call: TRBJ1-2; v_call: TRBV11-2; cdr3_nt: TGTGCCAGCAGCAGGCAGGCAGCAAGCAGAAAGACCTATGGCTACACCTTC; cdr3_aa: CASSRQAASRKTYGYTF
cdr3_length: 13; d_call: NA; clone_size: NA; j_call: TRBJ1-2; v_call: TRBV7-2; cdr3_nt: TGTGCCAGCAGCTTAGGGACAGTGAATGGCTACACCTTC; cdr3_aa: CASSLGTVNGYTF
cdr3_length: 12; d_call: NA; clone_size: NA; j_call: TRBJ2-2; v_call: TRBV9; cdr3_nt: TGTGCCAGCAGCCCCTCAATCGGGGAGCTGTTTTTT; cdr3_aa: CASSPSIGELFF
cdr3_length: 12; d_call: TRBD2; clone_size: few; j_call: TRBJ2-1; v_call: TRBV11-3; cdr3_nt: TGTGCCAGCAGCTTAAAACAGACTAGCCCGTTCTTC; cdr3_aa: CASSLKQTSPFF
cdr3_length: 14; d_call: TRBD2; clone_size: NA; j_call: TRBJ2-7; v_call: TRBV5-6; cdr3_nt: TGTGCCAGCAGCCACGGGGCGGGAGGCTACGAGCAGTACTTC; cdr3_aa: CASSHGAGGYEQYF
cdr3_length: 12; d_call: NA; clone_size: few; j_call: TRBJ2-7; v_call: TRBV30; cdr3_nt: TGTGCCTGGGGATACAGGGACTACGAGCAGTACTTC; cdr3_aa: CAWGYRDYEQYF
cdr3_length: 13; d_call: NA; clone_size: NA; j_call: TRBJ2-1; v_call: TRBV4-1; cdr3_nt: TGCGCCAGCAGCCGGACTTCCGTCAATGAGCAGTTCTTC; cdr3_aa: CASSRTSVNEQFF